This entry concerns a single T cell receptor (beta chain). Antigen: not known. The germline gives CDR1 SNHLY, CDR2 FYNNEI. V lost 6 bases and J lost 2; bases outside the gene matches: 5. The CDR3 consists of 14 residues. TCRdb used MiXCR to reprocess the reads, holding one entry per CDR3 protein. In the table there are about 400,000 distinct CDR3 sequences, 15% to 20% of which are singletons. This specimen comes from a study of T cell repertoires in cytomegalovirus infection. General study findings and limits: CMV carriers with the relevant HLA were identified by cumulative public TCR beta family frequency.

This receptor was taken from a human donor in good health (CMV status not recorded). Some clones in this sample may be carry-over from other donors' samples. The sequenced sample consisted of PBMCs. The gene calls are TRBV2 and TRBJ2-3; 7 bases line up with TRBD1. CDR3: CASRVGTDTDTQYF. The DNA of the CDR3 is TGTGCCAGCAGGGTCGGGACAGACACAGATACGCAGTATTTT. Looking up the rest from reference TRBV2 and TRBJ2-3 gives the full variable domain: EPEVTQTPSHQVTQMGQEVILRCVPISNHLYFYWYRQILGQKVEFLVSFYNNEISEKSEIFDDQFSVERPDGSNFTLKIRSTKLEDSAMYFCASRVGTDTDTQYFGPGTRLTVL.